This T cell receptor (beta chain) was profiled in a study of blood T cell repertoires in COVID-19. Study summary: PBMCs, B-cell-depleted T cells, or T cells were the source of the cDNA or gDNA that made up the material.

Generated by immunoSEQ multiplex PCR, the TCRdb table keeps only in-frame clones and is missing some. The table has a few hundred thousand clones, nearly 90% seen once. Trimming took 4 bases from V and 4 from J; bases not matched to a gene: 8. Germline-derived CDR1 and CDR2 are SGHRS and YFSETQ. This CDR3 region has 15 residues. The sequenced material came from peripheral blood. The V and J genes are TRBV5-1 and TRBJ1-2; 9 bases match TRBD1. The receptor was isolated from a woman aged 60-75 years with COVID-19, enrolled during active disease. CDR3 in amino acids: CASSPGTGILYGYTF. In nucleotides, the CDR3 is TGCGCCAGCAGCCCTGGGACAGGGATCCTCTATGGCTACACCTTC.